This passage covers 23 T cell receptor beta chains from one sample sequenced in a study of OX40 agonist ivuxolimab in advanced cancers. This table comes from immunoSEQ multiplex PCR, and its TCRdb copy is limited to in-frame clones, with some not included. The sample lists about 150,000 clones, roughly nine tenths occurring once. Sequenced material: CD4+ or CD8+ T cells sorted from blood, taken in a trial of the OX40 agonist ivuxolimab. The source is an adult with an advanced solid tumor such as melanoma, head and neck, liver or kidney cancer.

The rearrangement uses TRBV6-5 and TRBJ2-1, with 14 positions matching TRBD2. The ends lost 5 bases at V and 7 bases at J; junction bases unmatched: 4. Germline CDR1 reads MNHEY; CDR2 reads SVGAGI. The CDR3 contains 15 residues. CDR3 loop: CASSGTSGGINEQFF. In DNA, the CDR3 is TGTGCCAGCAGTGGGACTAGCGGGGGTATAAATGAGCAGTTCTTC.

This clone showed up just a few times. The chain is built from TRBV6-1 and TRBJ2-1; tentatively, D is TRBD1 or TRBD2 (6 bases each). The CDR3 extends over 13 amino acids. CDR1 is MNHNS, CDR2 SASEGT, per germline. V was pared by 4 bases and J by 6 bases, with 10 bases between. CDR3 in amino acids: CASSVGGGNEQFF. The CDR3 DNA sequence: TGTGCCAGCAGTGTCGGAGGGGGCAATGAGCAGTTCTTC.

This clone showed up just once. The J gene is TRBJ2-5, the V gene TRBV5-1; 9 bases map to TRBD1. In germline, CDR1 is SGHRS, CDR2 YFSETQ. J was trimmed by 5 bases and V by 0 bases; bases with no gene match: 5. The CDR3 contains 15 residues. The CDR3 DNA reads TGCGCCAGCAGCTTGGGGGACAGGGAGAGGGAGACCCAGTACTTC. This gives the protein CASSLGDRERETQYF.

The V gene is TRBV18, the J gene TRBJ2-5; the D is unclear. The CDR3 has 12 residues. The germline V gene encodes CDR1 KGHSH and CDR2 LQKENI. The V gene lost 3 bases and the J gene lost 1 base, with 3 bases spanning the gap. CDR3 loop: CASSPGQETQYF. CDR3 nucleotide sequence: TGTGCCAGCTCACCTGGCCAAGAGACCCAGTACTTC.

The chain joins TRBV18 to TRBJ2-7; 10 nucleotides line up with TRBD1. The trim removed 3 bases at V and 4 bases at J, leaving 3 bases unmatched. CDR3 length equals 14 residues. The germline V gene encodes CDR1 KGHSH and CDR2 LQKENI. CDR3 loop: CASSPGTGAYEQYF. The CDR3 nucleotides read TGTGCCAGCTCACCCGGGACAGGGGCTTACGAGCAGTACTTC.

In this sample, this clone turned up once. The chain uses TRBV5-6 and TRBJ1-5; no reliable D call. From germline, CDR1 is SGHDT and CDR2 YYEEEE. The CDR3 sequence is 14 residues long. The V end was cut by 4 bases, the J end by 2 bases, with 10 bases between. The CDR3 sequence: CASSPQRRNQPQHF. The CDR3 DNA reads TGTGCCAGCAGCCCACAAAGGCGCAATCAGCCCCAGCATTTT.

This sequence joins TRBV10-3 and TRBJ1-1; 10 bases are shared with TRBD1. V trimming: 0 bases; J trimming: 5 bases; junction bases outside the gene matches: 9. The V gene's germline CDR1 is ENHRY and CDR2 SYGVKD. The CDR3 has 17 amino acids. CDR3 protein: CAISESWDRGVKTEAFF. The CDR3 DNA follows: TGTGCCATCAGTGAGTCTTGGGACAGGGGAGTAAAGACTGAAGCTTTCTTT.

The chain couples TRBV2 to TRBJ2-2; unclear D gene. V lost 3 bases and J lost 8, with 7 bases in between. From germline, CDR1 is SNHLY and CDR2 FYNNEI. There are 12 residues in the CDR3. CDR3 protein: CASSELVGELFF. Written as DNA, the CDR3 is TGTGCCAGCAGTGAGTTGGTAGGGGAGCTGTTTTTT.

The chain links TRBV27 to TRBJ1-4; 9 bases line up with TRBD1. Germline lookup yields CDR1 MNHEY and CDR2 SMNVEV (reference sequence). The CDR3 is made up of 14 amino acids. V dropped 4 bases and J dropped 8; count of bases not matched to a gene: 5. This CDR3 reads CASSSDRGNEKLFF. CDR3 DNA: TGTGCCAGCAGTTCCGACAGGGGGAACGAAAAACTGTTTTTT.

V and J are TRBV29-1 and TRBJ1-5; D unclear. CDR3 length: 13 amino acids. V was pared by 1 base and J by 4 bases, with 8 bases between. CDR1 and CDR2 from the germline V gene are SQVTM and ANQGSEA. CDR3 nucleotide sequence: TGCAGCGTTGAAGGGCAGGATAATCAGCCCCAGCATTTT. Amino acid sequence: CSVEGQDNQPQHF.

The genes are TRBV10-3 and TRBJ2-1; D is perhaps TRBD1 (6 bases). CDR3 length: 14 residues. Trimming left V 7 bases short and J 5 bases short, with 15 bases between. Germline V gives CDR1 ENHRY, CDR2 SYGVKD. The CDR3 DNA reads TGTGCCATCAAGAGGTGGACAGACAACAATGAGCAGTTCTTC. The encoded protein is CAIKRWTDNNEQFF.

The V call is TRBV5-8, the J call TRBJ2-1; the D is unclear. The germline V gene encodes CDR1 SGHTS and CDR2 YDEGEE. V lost 4 bases to trimming and J lost 2 bases, with 10 bases between them. The CDR3 spans 14 residues. Written as DNA, the CDR3 is TGTGCCAGCAGCGGGCCTCGGACCTACAATGAGCAGTTCTTC. Its translation is CASSGPRTYNEQFF.

Note on this clone: The sample contains more than one DNA sequence encoding this CDR3. V and J are TRBV9 and TRBJ1-1; no clear D gene. From germline, CDR1 is SGDLS and CDR2 YYNGEE. Between the trimmed V and J ends, which lost 4 bases and 1 base, there was a span of 5 bases. There are 12 residues in the CDR3. For the CDR3, the DNA is TGTGCCAGCAGCTCCTCGAACACTGAAGCTTTCTTT. It specifies CASSSSNTEAFF.

J is TRBJ1-5 and V is TRBV18; a weak D match, TRBD1 (5 bases). CDR1 KGHSH and CDR2 LQKENI come from the germline V gene. Trimming removed 0 bases from V and 6 bases from J, with 9 bases in between. The CDR3 length is 14 residues. CDR3 sequence: CASSPPGGGQPQHF. The DNA for the CDR3 is TGTGCCAGCTCACCACCGGGGGGAGGTCAGCCCCAGCATTTT.

CDR3 in DNA: TGTGCCAGCAGCGTCGCCCTAGTTAACACCGGGGAGCTGTTTTTT. Residues: CASSVALVNTGELFF. The V and J genes are TRBV9 and TRBJ2-2; D uncertain. CDR1 and CDR2 from the germline V gene are SGDLS and YYNGEE. V was clipped by 2 bases and J by 2 bases, with 10 bases between them. The CDR3 loop spans 15 amino acids.

The J gene is TRBJ1-5, the V gene TRBV30; TRBD1 aligns across 7 bases. V was pared by 6 bases and J by 5 bases, with 7 bases of the junction left unmatched. There are 13 residues in the CDR3. CDR1 and CDR2 from the germline V gene are GTSNPN and SVGIG (reference sequence). The CDR3 DNA reads as TGTGCCTGTAGCGGACAGGTCGATCAGCCCCAGCATTTT. It encodes CACSGQVDQPQHF.

The rearrangement uses TRBV28 and TRBJ1-3, with a weak D call TRBD1 (5 bases). V was shortened by 7 bases and J by 4 bases, with 11 bases between the two germline ends. The CDR3 loop spans 13 amino acids. Germline CDR1 and CDR2: MDHEN and SYDVKM. The CDR3 protein is CASKSGYGNTIYF. The CDR3 bases are TGTGCCAGCAAGTCAGGGTACGGAAACACCATATATTTT.

V usage is TRBV7-3 and J usage is TRBJ1-1; D uncertain. The germline gives CDR1 SGHTA, CDR2 FQGTGA. The CDR3 covers 14 residues. V was clipped by 2 bases and J by 5 bases, with 12 bases between them. In DNA form, the CDR3 reads TGTGCCAGCAGCTTAGAGGGCGGAAGGACTGAAGCTTTCTTT. It codes for CASSLEGGRTEAFF.

The chain recombines TRBV5-1 with TRBJ2-5; either TRBD1 or TRBD2 may fit D (5 bases each). This CDR3 is 14 amino acids long. Germline loops: CDR1 SGHRS, CDR2 YFSETQ. Trimming left V 4 bases short and J 1 base short, with 11 bases between. Here the CDR3 reads CASSGRGVQETQYF. In DNA, the CDR3 is TGCGCCAGCAGCGGGAGAGGGGTCCAAGAGACCCAGTACTTC.

J is TRBJ2-3 and V is TRBV5-1; perhaps TRBD2 as D (5 bases). V lost 1 base to trimming and J lost 2 bases, with 14 bases between them. The CDR3 runs to 16 residues. CDR1 is SGHRS, CDR2 YFSETQ, per germline. The CDR3 nucleotides read TGCGCCAGCAGCTTGAGGAGCGGAGTGAACACAGATACGCAGTATTTT. It translates to CASSLRSGVNTDTQYF.

The chain recombines TRBV5-1 with TRBJ1-2; no definite D call. Trimming stripped 2 bases from V and 6 bases from J, with 14 bases between. Looked up from germline, CDR1 is SGHRS and CDR2 is YFSETQ. The CDR3 totals 14 residues. Here the CDR3 reads CASSLQAGEDGYTF. Written as DNA, the CDR3 is TGCGCCAGCAGCTTACAAGCCGGGGAGGATGGCTACACCTTC.

In its sample, this clone was seen once. V is TRBV6-5 and J is TRBJ1-5, with a possible D match to TRBD1 (5 bases). The germline gives CDR1 MNHEY, CDR2 SVGAGI. This CDR3 contains 13 residues. The ends were cut back, 7 bases at V and 4 bases at J, with 11 bases in the middle. The DNA for the CDR3 is TGTGCCAGCAAGCGGGACGGGAATCAGCCCCAGCATTTT. This encodes CASKRDGNQPQHF.

V gene TRBV2 combines with J gene TRBJ2-1; 7 bases align to TRBD2. CDR1 SNHLY and CDR2 FYNNEI come from the germline V gene. Germline trimming cut 10 bases from V and 6 bases from J; bases unmatched to any gene: 12. The CDR3 has 14 amino acids. The CDR3 loop reads CAITRDYHINEQFF. The CDR3 DNA follows: TGTGCCATCACTCGGGACTACCACATCAATGAGCAGTTCTTC.